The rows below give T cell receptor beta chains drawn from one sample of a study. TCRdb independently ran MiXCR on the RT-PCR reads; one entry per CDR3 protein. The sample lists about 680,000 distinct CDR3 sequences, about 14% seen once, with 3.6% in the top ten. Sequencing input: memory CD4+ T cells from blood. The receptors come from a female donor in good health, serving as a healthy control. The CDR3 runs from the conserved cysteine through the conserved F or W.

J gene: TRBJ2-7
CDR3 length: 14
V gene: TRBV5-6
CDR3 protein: CASSLWGYSYEQYF

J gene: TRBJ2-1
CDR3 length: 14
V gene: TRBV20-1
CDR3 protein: CSATWAGSYNEQFF

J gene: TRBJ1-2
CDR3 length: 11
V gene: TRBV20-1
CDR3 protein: CSAPSGGGYTF

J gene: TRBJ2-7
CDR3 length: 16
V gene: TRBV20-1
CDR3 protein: CSARGLLAGLSYEQYF

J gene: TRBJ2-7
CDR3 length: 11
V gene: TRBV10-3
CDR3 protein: CAISESNEQYF

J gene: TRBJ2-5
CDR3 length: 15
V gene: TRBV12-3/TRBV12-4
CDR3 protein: CASSFGQATGETQYF

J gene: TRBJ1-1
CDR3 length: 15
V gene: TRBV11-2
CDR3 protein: CASSLGGGLSTEAFF

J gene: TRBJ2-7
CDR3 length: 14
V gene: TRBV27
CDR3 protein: CASASGGIVGEQYF

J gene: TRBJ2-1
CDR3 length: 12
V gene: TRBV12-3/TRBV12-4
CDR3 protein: CASSLDRFTQFF

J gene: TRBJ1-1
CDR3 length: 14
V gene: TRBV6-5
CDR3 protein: CASSLDRQNTEAFF

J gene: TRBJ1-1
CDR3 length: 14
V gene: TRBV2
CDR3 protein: CASGQDGQVTEAFF

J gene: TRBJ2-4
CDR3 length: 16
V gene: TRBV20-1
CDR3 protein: CSARDRRRSGGNIQYF

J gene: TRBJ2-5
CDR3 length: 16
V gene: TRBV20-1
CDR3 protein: CSASALGGGREETQYF

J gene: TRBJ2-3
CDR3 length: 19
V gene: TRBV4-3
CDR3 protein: CASSQPKGTGVKGTDTQYF

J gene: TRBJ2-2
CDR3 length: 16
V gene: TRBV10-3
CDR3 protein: CAISEGTAPNTGELFF

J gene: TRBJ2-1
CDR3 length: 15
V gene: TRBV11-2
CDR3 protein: CASSLDGGFDNEQFF

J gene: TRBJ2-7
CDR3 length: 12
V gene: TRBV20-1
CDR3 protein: CSARSTGIEQYF

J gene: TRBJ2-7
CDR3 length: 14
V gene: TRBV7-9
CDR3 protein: CASSPRGPLHEQYF

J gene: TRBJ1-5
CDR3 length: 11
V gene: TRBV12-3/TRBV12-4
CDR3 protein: CASSRTGPQHF

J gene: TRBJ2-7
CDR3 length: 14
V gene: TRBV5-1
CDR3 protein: CASNLGQGAHEQYF

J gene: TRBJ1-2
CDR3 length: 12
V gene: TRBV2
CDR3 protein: CASSPGEGGYTF

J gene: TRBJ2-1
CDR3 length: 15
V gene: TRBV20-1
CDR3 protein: CSARDRAGWWNEQFF

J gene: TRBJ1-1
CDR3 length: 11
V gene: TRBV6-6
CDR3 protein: CASRQTGKAFF

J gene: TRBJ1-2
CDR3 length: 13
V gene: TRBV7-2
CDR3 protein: CASSRDGKYGYTF

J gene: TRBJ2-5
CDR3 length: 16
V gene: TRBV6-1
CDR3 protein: CASRKRGGTGQETQYF

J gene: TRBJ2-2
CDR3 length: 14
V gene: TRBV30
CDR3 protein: CAWSSGSITGELFF

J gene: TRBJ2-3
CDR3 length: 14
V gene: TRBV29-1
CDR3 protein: CSVAPGQFTDTQYF

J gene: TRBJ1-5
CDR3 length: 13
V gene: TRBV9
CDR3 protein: CASSVGVDQPQHF

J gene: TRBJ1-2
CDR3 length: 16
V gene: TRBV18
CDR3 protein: CASSPRGQGGDYGYTF

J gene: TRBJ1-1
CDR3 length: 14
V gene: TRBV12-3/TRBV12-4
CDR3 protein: CASTRTQGNTEAFF

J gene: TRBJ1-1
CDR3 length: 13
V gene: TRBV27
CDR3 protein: CASKGQQLTEAFF

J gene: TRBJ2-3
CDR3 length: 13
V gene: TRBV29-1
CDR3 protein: CSVLSAATDTQYF

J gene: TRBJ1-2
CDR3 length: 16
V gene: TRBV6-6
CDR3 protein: CASSFGEDRGRVGYTF

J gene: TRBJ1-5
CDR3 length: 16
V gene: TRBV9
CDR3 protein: CASSAGHGASNQPQHF

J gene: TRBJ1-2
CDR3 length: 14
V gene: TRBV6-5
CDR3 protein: CASSYSRPGAGYTF

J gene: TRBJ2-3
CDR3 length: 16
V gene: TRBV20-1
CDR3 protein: CSANRASGGRTDTQYF

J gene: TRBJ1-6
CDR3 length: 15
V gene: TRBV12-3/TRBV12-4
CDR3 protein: CASSVDRAYSSPLHF

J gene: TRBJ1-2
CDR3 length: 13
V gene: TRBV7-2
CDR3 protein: CASKRVINYGYTF

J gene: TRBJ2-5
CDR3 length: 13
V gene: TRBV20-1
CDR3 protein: CSAGDRVRETQYF

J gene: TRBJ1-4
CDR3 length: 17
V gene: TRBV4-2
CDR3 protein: CASSQDQVGTGHEKLFF

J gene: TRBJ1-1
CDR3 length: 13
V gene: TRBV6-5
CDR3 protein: CASRGSLNTEAFF

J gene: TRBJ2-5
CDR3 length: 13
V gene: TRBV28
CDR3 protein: CASRGVFRETQYF

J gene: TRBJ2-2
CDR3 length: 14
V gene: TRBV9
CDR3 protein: CASSVAGSTGELFF

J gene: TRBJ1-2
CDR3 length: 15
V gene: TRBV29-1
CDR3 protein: CSVEAGVGGSYGYTF

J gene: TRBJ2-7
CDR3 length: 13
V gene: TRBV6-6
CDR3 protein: CASSYSIGHEQYF

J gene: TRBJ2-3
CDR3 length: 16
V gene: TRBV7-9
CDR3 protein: CASSLGLGGTVNTQYF

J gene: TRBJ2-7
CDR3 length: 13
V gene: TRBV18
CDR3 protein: CASSPVGASEQYF

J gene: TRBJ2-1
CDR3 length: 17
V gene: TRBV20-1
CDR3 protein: CSAEGTSGVITYNEQFF

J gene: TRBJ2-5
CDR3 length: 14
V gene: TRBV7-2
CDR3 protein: CASSSRASQETQYF

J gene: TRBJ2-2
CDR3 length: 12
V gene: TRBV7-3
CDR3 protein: CASSPRGGELFF